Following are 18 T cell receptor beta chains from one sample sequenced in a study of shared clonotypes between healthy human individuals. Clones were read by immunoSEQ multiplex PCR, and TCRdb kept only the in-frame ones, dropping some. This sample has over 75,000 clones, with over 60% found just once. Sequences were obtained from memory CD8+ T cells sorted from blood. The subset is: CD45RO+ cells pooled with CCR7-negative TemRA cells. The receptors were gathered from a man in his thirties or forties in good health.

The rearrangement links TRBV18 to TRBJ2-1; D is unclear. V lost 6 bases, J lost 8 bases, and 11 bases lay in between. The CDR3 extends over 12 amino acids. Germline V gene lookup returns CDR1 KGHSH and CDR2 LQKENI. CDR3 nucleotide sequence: TGTGCCAGCTCTCCCACCGGTGATGAGCAGTTCTTC. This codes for CASSPTGDEQFF.

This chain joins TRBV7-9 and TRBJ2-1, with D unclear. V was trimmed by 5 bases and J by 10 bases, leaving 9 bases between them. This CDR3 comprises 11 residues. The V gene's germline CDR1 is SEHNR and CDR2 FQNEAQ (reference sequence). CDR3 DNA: TGTGCCAGCAGCACCATGTTGGAGCAGTTCTTC. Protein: CASSTMLEQFF.

This chain's CDR3 is CASSDSAGGSTGEQFF. As DNA, the CDR3 is TGTGCCAGCAGTGACTCTGCGGGAGGGTCCACCGGTGAGCAGTTCTTC. The chain uses TRBV6-4 and TRBJ2-1, with TRBD2 matching 9 bases. J gave up 9 bases and V 0 bases, and 9 bases lay outside the gene matches. CDR1 is MRHNA, CDR2 SNTAGT, per germline. CDR3 size: 16 residues.

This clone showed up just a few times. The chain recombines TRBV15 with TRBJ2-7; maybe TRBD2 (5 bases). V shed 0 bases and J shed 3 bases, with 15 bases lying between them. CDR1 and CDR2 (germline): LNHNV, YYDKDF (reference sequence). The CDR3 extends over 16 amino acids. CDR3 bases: TGTGCCACCAGCAGAGAAGAGCTTACGGGGAACTACGAGCAGTACTTC. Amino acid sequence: CATSREELTGNYEQYF.

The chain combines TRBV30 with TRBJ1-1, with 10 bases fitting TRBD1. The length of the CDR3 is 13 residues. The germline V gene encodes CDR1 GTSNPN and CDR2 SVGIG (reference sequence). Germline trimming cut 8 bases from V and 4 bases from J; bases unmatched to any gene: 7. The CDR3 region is CAGIGQGGTEAFF. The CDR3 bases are TGTGCCGGGATTGGACAGGGGGGCACTGAAGCTTTCTTT.

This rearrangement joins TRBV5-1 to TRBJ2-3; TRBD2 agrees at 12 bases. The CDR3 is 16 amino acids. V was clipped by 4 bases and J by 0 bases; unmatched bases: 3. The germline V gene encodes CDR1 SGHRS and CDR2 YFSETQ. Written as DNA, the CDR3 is TGCGCCAGCAGCACCGGACTAGCGGGGAGCACAGATACGCAGTATTTT. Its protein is CASSTGLAGSTDTQYF.

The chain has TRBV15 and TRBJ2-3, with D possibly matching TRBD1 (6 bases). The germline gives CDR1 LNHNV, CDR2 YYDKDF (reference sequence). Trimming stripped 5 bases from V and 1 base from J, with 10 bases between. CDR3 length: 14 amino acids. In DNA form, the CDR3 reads TGTGCCACCAGCCTACGGACAGGCACAGATACGCAGTATTTT. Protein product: CATSLRTGTDTQYF.

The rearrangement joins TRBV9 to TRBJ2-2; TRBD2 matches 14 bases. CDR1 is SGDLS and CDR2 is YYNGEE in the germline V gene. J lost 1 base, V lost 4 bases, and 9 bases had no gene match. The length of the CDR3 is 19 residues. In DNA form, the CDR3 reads TGTGCCAGCAGCCAACGTAAAGGGACTAGCGGGGGGAACACCGGGGAGCTGTTTTTT. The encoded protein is CASSQRKGTSGGNTGELFF.

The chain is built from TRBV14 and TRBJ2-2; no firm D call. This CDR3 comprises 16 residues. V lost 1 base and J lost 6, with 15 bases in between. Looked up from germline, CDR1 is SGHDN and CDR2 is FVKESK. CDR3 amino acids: CASSQVAGRFPGELFF. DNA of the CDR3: TGTGCCAGCAGCCAAGTTGCAGGACGGTTCCCCGGGGAGCTGTTTTTT.

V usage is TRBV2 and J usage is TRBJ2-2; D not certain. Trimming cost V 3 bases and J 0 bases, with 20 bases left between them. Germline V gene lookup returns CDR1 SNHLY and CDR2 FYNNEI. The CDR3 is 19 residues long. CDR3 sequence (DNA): TGTGCCAGCAGTGACCCTTACGTTCGCAGCGCCCCGAACACCGGGGAGCTGTTTTTT. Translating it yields CASSDPYVRSAPNTGELFF.

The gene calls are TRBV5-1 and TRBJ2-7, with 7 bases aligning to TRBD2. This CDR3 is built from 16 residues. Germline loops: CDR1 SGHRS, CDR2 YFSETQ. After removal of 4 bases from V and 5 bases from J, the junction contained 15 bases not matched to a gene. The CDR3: CASSKRGGEVVDEQYF. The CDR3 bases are TGCGCCAGCAGCAAGCGGGGAGGAGAGGTCGTCGACGAGCAGTACTTC.

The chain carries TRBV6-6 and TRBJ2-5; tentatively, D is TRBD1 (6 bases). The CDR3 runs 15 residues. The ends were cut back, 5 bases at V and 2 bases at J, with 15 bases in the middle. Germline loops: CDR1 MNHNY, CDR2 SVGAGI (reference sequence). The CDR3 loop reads CASSNQDSRQETQYF. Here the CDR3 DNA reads TGTGCCAGCAGTAACCAGGACAGTAGACAAGAGACCCAGTACTTC.

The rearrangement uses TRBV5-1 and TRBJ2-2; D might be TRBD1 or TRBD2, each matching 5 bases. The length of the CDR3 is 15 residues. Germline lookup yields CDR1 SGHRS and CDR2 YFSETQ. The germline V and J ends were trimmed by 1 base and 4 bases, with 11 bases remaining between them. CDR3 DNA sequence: TGCGCCAGCAGCTTGTCAGGGAGCTTCACCGGGGAGCTGTTTTTT. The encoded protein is CASSLSGSFTGELFF.

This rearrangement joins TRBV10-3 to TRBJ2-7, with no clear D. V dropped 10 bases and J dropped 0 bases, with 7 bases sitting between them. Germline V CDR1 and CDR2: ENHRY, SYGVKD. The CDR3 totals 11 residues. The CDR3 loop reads CASTSSYEQYF. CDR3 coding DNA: TGTGCCAGTACTTCCTCCTACGAGCAGTACTTC.

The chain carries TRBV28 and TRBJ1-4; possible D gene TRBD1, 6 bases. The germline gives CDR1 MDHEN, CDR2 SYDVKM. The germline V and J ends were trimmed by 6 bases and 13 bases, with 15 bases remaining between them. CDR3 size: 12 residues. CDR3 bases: TGTGCCAGCAGAAAAACAGGGCCAGGACTGTTTTTT. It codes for CASRKTGPGLFF.

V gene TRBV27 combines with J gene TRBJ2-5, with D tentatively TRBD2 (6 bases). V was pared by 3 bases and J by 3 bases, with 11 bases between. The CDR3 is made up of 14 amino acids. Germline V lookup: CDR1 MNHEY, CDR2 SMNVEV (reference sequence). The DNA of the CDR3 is TGTGCCAGCAGTTTCCTAGGAGGGGAAGAGACCCAGTACTTC. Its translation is CASSFLGGEETQYF.

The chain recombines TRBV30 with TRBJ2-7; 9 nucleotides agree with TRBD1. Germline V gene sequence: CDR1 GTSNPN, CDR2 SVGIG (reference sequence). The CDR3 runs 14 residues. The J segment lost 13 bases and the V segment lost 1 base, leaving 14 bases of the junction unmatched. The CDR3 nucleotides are TGTGCCTGGAGTGCAAGGACAGGGGACGGCTCGCGCTACTTC. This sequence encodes CAWSARTGDGSRYF.

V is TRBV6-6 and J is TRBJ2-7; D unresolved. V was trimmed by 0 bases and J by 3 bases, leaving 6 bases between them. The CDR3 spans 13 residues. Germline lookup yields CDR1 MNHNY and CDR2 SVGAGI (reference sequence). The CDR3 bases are TGTGCCAGCAGTTACTCGGGTGACTACGAGCAGTACTTC. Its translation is CASSYSGDYEQYF.